What follows are 3 T cell receptor beta chains derived from one specimen sequenced in a study of vaccination effects on CD4 cells after COVID-19. Ahead of sequencing, the ViraFEST assay grew antigen-specific CD4+ T cells using viral peptide pools. Between days 10 and 11 of culture, CD4+ T cells were separated out. Sequenced by immunoSEQ multiplex PCR; TCRdb stores in-frame clones only, minus some. The sample yields fewer than 10,000 clones, 65% to 75% seen once. These receptors have no identified antigens. Specimen: CD4+ T cells from PBMCs cultured with HCoV-229E spike peptides, collected before COVID-19 vaccination. The receptor set was obtained from a human donor who received a COVID-19 vaccine.

This sequence joins TRBV10-1 and TRBJ2-5, with 7 bases lining up with TRBD2. J was trimmed by 5 bases and V by 6 bases; bases with no gene match: 0. The CDR3 contains 11 residues. Germline values: CDR1 WNHNN, CDR2 SYGVQD (reference sequence). The CDR3 sequence: CASRGGETQYF. DNA of the CDR3: TGCGCCAGCAGGGGGGGGGAGACCCAGTACTTC.

This clone appeared a few times. The chain carries TRBV29-1 and TRBJ1-1; 8 nucleotides line up with TRBD1. Germline V gene lookup returns CDR1 SQVTM and CDR2 ANQGSEA. This CDR3 is 13 amino acids long. The V and J ends lost 8 bases and 5 bases, in that order; junction bases with no gene match: 10. This CDR3 is CSSNSGQGTEAFF. DNA of the CDR3: TGCAGCTCCAACTCTGGACAGGGAACTGAAGCTTTCTTT.

This sequence joins TRBV7-9 and TRBJ2-5; D is unresolved. The CDR3 totals 11 residues. Germline CDR1 and CDR2: SEHNR and FQNEAQ (reference sequence). Between the trimmed V and J ends, which lost 5 bases and 6 bases, there was a span of 7 bases. CDR3 nucleotides: TGTGCCAGCAGCCAGTCCCAGACCCAGTACTTC. Translated: CASSQSQTQYF.